A single sample gave rise to the 14 T cell receptor beta chains below, sequenced in a study of T cell clonality in common variable immunodeficiency. The study's findings and limits: Common variable immunodeficiency TCR beta sequences reportedly had fewer deletions and N-nucleotide insertions.

Antigens for these TCRs are unknown. Measured with immunoSEQ multiplex PCR; TCRdb has only the in-frame clones, and not every one. Listed for the sample are about 33,000 clones, none seen a single time. The sequenced material came from peripheral blood mononuclear cells. These receptor sequences come from a human donor with common variable immunodeficiency.

In its sample, this clone was seen many times. The observed sequence ends 3 residues before the CDR3 terminus, with the missing tail filled in from the germline J gene. The genes are TRBV29-1 and TRBJ2-5, with TRBD2 as a possible D gene (5 bases). CDR1 is SQVTM and CDR2 is ANQGSEA in the germline V gene. This CDR3 is built from 13 residues. The V gene lost 7 bases and the J gene lost 5 bases, with 17 bases spanning the gap. The part of the CDR3 DNA that was read is TGCAGCGCTCAGACCGCGGGTAGCGAGACC. This encodes CSAQTAGSET. The complete CDR3 sequence is CSAQTAGSETQYF.

The table lists this clone with many counts. The sequenced CDR3 bases are TGTGCCAGCAGCCCCTTGGGACTAGCGGGGGGGCAGTACAATGAG. Its protein product is CASSPLGLAGGQYNE. The whole CDR3 region reads CASSPLGLAGGQYNEQFF. This chain links TRBV4-2 with TRBJ2-1, with TRBD2 identical over 16 bases. The read halts 3 residues ahead of the CDR3 end, with the missing end drawn from the germline J gene. The germline gives CDR1 LGHNA, CDR2 YNFKEQ. This CDR3 region has 18 residues. V was pared by 4 bases and J by 4 bases, with 7 bases of the junction left unmatched.

This clone was counted at least ten times. Read data end 3 residues before the CDR3 end; the end is taken from the germline J gene. The chain couples TRBV30 to TRBJ1-3; D is possibly TRBD1 (5 bases). The CDR3 consists of 15 residues. Germline values: CDR1 GTSNPN, CDR2 SVGIG (reference sequence). V was trimmed by 3 bases and J by 0 bases, leaving 12 bases between them. Incomplete CDR3 DNA: TGTGCCTGGAGAAGGGGTCAGTCCTCTGGAAACACC. Protein sequence: CAWRRGQSSGNT. The complete CDR3 reads CAWRRGQSSGNTIYF.

This clone occurred many times. The observed sequence ends 3 residues before the CDR3 terminus, with the missing tail filled in from the germline J gene. The V gene is TRBV2, the J gene TRBJ1-2, with D perhaps matching TRBD1 (5 bases). The germline V and J ends were trimmed by 6 bases and 5 bases, with 16 bases remaining between them. Germline V lookup: CDR1 SNHLY, CDR2 FYNNEI. The CDR3 runs 14 residues. CDR3 DNA, as far as it was read: TGTGCCAGCAGATCTTCCAGGGTGGCTTATGGC. Its protein product is CASRSSRVAYG. The whole CDR3 protein is CASRSSRVAYGYTF. Supplemented by reference TRBV2 and TRBJ1-2, the full variable domain reads EPEVTQTPSHQVTQMGQEVILRCVPISNHLYFYWYRQILGQKVEFLVSFYNNEISEKSEIFDDQFSVERPDGSNFTLKIRSTKLEDSAMYFCASRSSRVAYGYTFGSGTRLTVV.

This clone was seen a few times. Coverage ceases 3 residues before the CDR3 finishes, and the germline J gene fills in the end. This rearrangement joins TRBV19 to TRBJ1-2, with D possibly matching TRBD1 (6 bases). The germline V gene encodes CDR1 LNHDA and CDR2 SQIVND (reference sequence). Trimming cost V 3 bases and J 4 bases, with 9 bases left between them. The CDR3 is 13 amino acids. The CDR3 loop reads CASSIQGSYGYTF. CDR3 DNA (partial): TGTGCCAGTAGTATCCAGGGGAGCTATGGC. The whole variable domain, remainder taken from reference TRBV19 and TRBJ1-2, is DGGITQSPKYLFRKEGQNVTLSCEQNLNHDAMYWYRQDPGQGLRLIYYSQIVNDFQKGDIAEGYSVSREKKESFPLTVTSAQKNPTAFYLCASSIQGSYGYTFGSGTRLTVV.

To note about this clone: Coverage ceases 3 residues before the CDR3 finishes, and the germline J gene fills in the end. Additional DNA sequences in this sample encode the identical CDR3. This chain links TRBV7-9 with TRBJ1-1; TRBD1 agrees at 7 bases. CDR1 and CDR2 from the germline V gene are SEHNR and FQNEAQ (reference sequence). The CDR3 has 13 amino acids. The CDR3 is CASSFPQGEGAFF. CDR3 DNA (partial): TGTGCCAGCAGCTTCCCCCAGGGGGAGGGG.

As concerns this clone: The read terminates 3 residues ahead of where the CDR3 ends, so the germline J gene completes it. The chain combines TRBV19 with TRBJ2-2, with no clear D. V was shortened by 7 bases and J by 4 bases, with 10 bases between the two germline ends. Germline values: CDR1 LNHDA, CDR2 SQIVND (reference sequence). The CDR3 spans 13 residues. The DNA read from the CDR3 is TGTGCCAGTAATGACATGCCCACCGGGGAG. It specifies CASNDMPTGE. The CDR3 in its entirety is CASNDMPTGELFF.

This clone came up many times. The read is 3 residues too short to cover the CDR3 end, so that end is filled in from the germline J gene. V gene TRBV7-8 combines with J gene TRBJ2-7; TRBD2 matches 9 bases. With V trimmed by 2 bases and J by 1 base, 6 bases remained unmatched. Germline loops: CDR1 SGHVS, CDR2 FQNEAQ. The CDR3 has 16 amino acids. The sequenced CDR3 bases are TGTGCCAGCAGCTTATTAGCGGGAGCGGGATCCTACGAG. Amino acids: CASSLLAGAGSYE. The full CDR3 protein reads CASSLLAGAGSYEQYF. Complete variable domain (other parts from reference TRBV7-8 and TRBJ2-7): GAGVSQSPRYKVAKRGQDVALRCDPISGHVSLFWYQQALGQGPEFLTYFQNEAQLDKSGLPSDRFFAERPEGSVSTLKIQRTQQEDSAVYLCASSLLAGAGSYEQYFGPGTRLTVT.

As concerns this clone: From the germline J gene comes the end of the CDR3, since the read stops 3 residues before it. The V call is TRBV6-2 or TRBV6-3, the J call TRBJ2-1, with 11 positions matching TRBD2. The CDR3 spans 14 residues. V shed 5 bases and J 7 bases; nucleotides not matched to a gene: 4. CDR1 and CDR2 from the germline V gene are MNHEY and SVGEGT. The CDR3 loop is CASSRLAGNNEQFF. The sequenced CDR3 bases are TGTGCCAGCAGTCGACTAGCGGGGAATAATGAG.

A few counts support this clone. The CDR3 end is not reached by the read, which stops 3 residues before it; the germline J gene fills it in. The chain recombines TRBV2 with TRBJ2-5; TRBD1 aligns across 8 bases. This CDR3 has 16 amino acids. CDR1 and CDR2 from the germline V gene are SNHLY and FYNNEI. The trim removed 4 bases at V and 5 bases at J, leaving 12 bases unmatched. The part of the CDR3 DNA that was read is TGTGCCAGCAGTGCCCCTGGGCAGGGGGCTTCGGAGACC. Translation: CASSAPGQGASET. The entire CDR3 reads CASSAPGQGASETQYF.

This clone was recorded at least ten times. The read terminates 3 residues ahead of where the CDR3 ends, so the germline J gene completes it. This rearrangement joins TRBV20-1 to TRBJ2-3, with 8 bases identical to TRBD2. Trimming cost V 5 bases and J 0 bases; bases outside gene matches: 13. The germline CDR1 and CDR2 sequences are DFQATT and SNEGSKA (reference sequence). This CDR3 is built from 17 residues. The CDR3 protein is CSAGLSGGNPSTDTQYF. The DNA read from the CDR3 is TGCAGTGCTGGCTTGAGCGGGGGAAACCCTAGCACAGATACG.

This clone was observed a few times. The CDR3 end lies 3 residues beyond the end of the read and is filled in from the germline J gene. The chain is built from TRBV5-1 and TRBJ2-1, with 7 bases aligning to TRBD2. V shed 5 bases, J shed 4 bases, and the junction held 9 bases outside the gene matches. The CDR3 length is 15 residues. The germline V gene has CDR1 SGHRS and CDR2 YFSETQ. Incomplete CDR3 DNA: TGCGCCAGCAGGACCTGGGCGGGGGAGTACAATGAG. Its translation: CASRTWAGEYNE. The CDR3 as a whole reads CASRTWAGEYNEQFF.

This clone was seen at least ten times. From the germline J gene comes the end of the CDR3, since the read stops 3 residues before it. This rearrangement joins TRBV20-1 to TRBJ1-5; TRBD1 agrees at 10 bases. In germline, CDR1 is DFQATT, CDR2 SNEGSKA (reference sequence). The CDR3 sequence is 16 residues long. Unmatched junction bases numbered 11, after V lost 4 bases and J lost 5 bases. This CDR3 reads CSANSGTGELDQPQHF. The covered CDR3 bases are TGCAGTGCTAACTCCGGGACAGGGGAACTTGATCAGCCC.

Worth noting for this clone: Coverage ceases 3 residues before the CDR3 finishes, and the germline J gene fills in the end. The chain couples TRBV18 to TRBJ1-2; D might be TRBD1 (6 bases). V lost 0 bases and J 4 bases, leaving 15 bases between the germline ends. Germline values: CDR1 KGHSH, CDR2 LQKENI. This CDR3 has 16 amino acids. The CDR3 DNA, read in part, is TGTGCCAGCTCACCACCGGGAAAAGGGGGGGGCTATGGC. Protein: CASSPPGKGGGYG. The whole CDR3 protein is CASSPPGKGGGYGYTF.